The 16 T cell receptor beta chains presented below share a single source sample, sequenced in a study of T cell responses to AZD1222 COVID-19 vaccine. Repertoires were generated with immunoSEQ multiplex PCR, while TCRdb's copy carries only in-frame clones and drops some. The sample includes about 86,000 clones, approximately 82% of them seen just once. The specimen comprised peripheral blood, sampled on day 0 of AZD1222 vaccination. The receptors derive from an adult in good health.

This clone showed up just a few times. J is TRBJ2-2 and V is TRBV10-2, with 9 bases matching TRBD1. The germline V gene encodes CDR1 WSHSY and CDR2 SAAADI. This CDR3 spans 17 amino acids. Unmatched junction bases numbered 13, after V lost 6 bases and J lost 5 bases. In DNA form, the CDR3 reads TGCGCCAGCAGCTTTATGTCGGGACAGGGAAGGACCGGGGAGCTGTTTTTT. Its translation: CASSFMSGQGRTGELFF.

The chain employs TRBV4-1 and TRBJ2-1; 11 bases map to TRBD2. Germline values: CDR1 MGHRA, CDR2 YSYEKL. V lost 4 bases, J lost 7 bases, and 21 bases stayed unmatched. The length of the CDR3 is 20 residues. The CDR3 reads CASSPMGEASGGKFTNEQFF. The CDR3 nucleotides are TGCGCCAGCAGCCCCATGGGGGAGGCTAGCGGGGGGAAATTTACAAATGAGCAGTTCTTC.

The chain recombines TRBV3-1 (or the pseudogene TRBV3-2) with TRBJ1-1; the match to TRBD1 covers 8 bases. The germline gives CDR1 LGHDT, CDR2 YNNKEL (reference sequence). Trimming removed 4 bases from V and 10 bases from J; junction bases left unmatched: 14. This CDR3 contains 15 residues. The CDR3 DNA reads TGTGCCAGCAGCCCCGACAGGGGAGGGGATAGAGGAGCTTTCTTT. Amino acid sequence: CASSPDRGGDRGAFF.

This clone occurred once. J is TRBJ1-3 and V is TRBV18; D remains unclear. CDR3 size: 15 residues. Trimming stripped 4 bases from V and 0 bases from J, with 10 bases between. Germline V gene sequence: CDR1 KGHSH, CDR2 LQKENI. The CDR3 here is CASSLDLISGNTIYF. CDR3 in DNA: TGTGCCAGCTCACTGGACCTCATCTCTGGAAACACCATATATTTT.

The chain recombines TRBV9 with TRBJ2-1; D not resolved. Trimming took 4 bases from V and 6 from J, leaving 11 bases between them. From germline, CDR1 is SGDLS and CDR2 YYNGEE. The CDR3 covers 13 residues. This chain's CDR3 is CASSPRRANEQFF. CDR3 bases: TGTGCCAGCAGCCCCCGACGGGCCAATGAGCAGTTCTTC.

The rearrangement uses TRBV28 and TRBJ1-3, with 7 bases fitting TRBD1. The V and J ends lost 6 bases and 3 bases, in that order; junction bases with no gene match: 5. Germline CDR1 reads MDHEN; CDR2 reads SYDVKM. CDR3 length equals 14 residues. CDR3 region: CASSRQGFGNTIYF. DNA of the CDR3: TGTGCCAGCAGCCGACAGGGTTTTGGAAACACCATATATTTT. The full variable domain, rest sourced from reference TRBV28 and TRBJ1-3, is DVKVTQSSRYLVKRTGEKVFLECVQDMDHENMFWYRQDPGLGLRLIYFSYDVKMKEKGDIPEGYSVSREKKERFSLILESASTNQTSMYLCASSRQGFGNTIYFGEGSWLTVV.

The gene calls are TRBV5-5 and TRBJ2-1; TRBD2 agrees at 7 bases. The CDR3 consists of 13 residues. CDR1 and CDR2 (germline): SGHKS, YYEKEE (reference sequence). V trimming: 4 bases; J trimming: 9 bases; junction bases outside the gene matches: 7. CDR3 nucleotide sequence: TGTGCCAGCAGCGTTAGACTAGCACCTGAGCAGTTCTTC. Its translation is CASSVRLAPEQFF.

This clone was recorded a few times. The CDR3 loop reads CASSLFGGMNEQFF. The CDR3, as DNA: TGTGCCAGCAGCTTGTTTGGCGGGATGAATGAGCAGTTCTTC. This chain links TRBV5-4 with TRBJ2-1, with TRBD2 as a possible D gene (6 bases). This CDR3 region has 14 residues. Germline V gene lookup returns CDR1 SGHNT and CDR2 YYREEE (reference sequence). Deletions cut 1 base from V and 7 bases from J, with 12 bases between.

CDR3 sequence: CASSLNWGRTGELFF. In DNA, the CDR3 is TGCGCCAGCAGCTTGAACTGGGGGCGGACCGGGGAGCTGTTTTTT. The V call is TRBV5-1, the J call TRBJ2-2; weak D call: TRBD1 (6 bases). The CDR3 is 15 residues long. The germline V gene encodes CDR1 SGHRS and CDR2 YFSETQ. V was cut by 1 base and J by 5 bases, with 12 bases left in between.

V is TRBV28 and J is TRBJ2-7; 9 bases agree with TRBD1. The V gene end was trimmed by 6 bases and the J gene end by 4 bases; junction bases not matched to a gene: 13. The CDR3 length is 16 residues. Germline V gene sequence: CDR1 MDHEN, CDR2 SYDVKM. DNA for the CDR3: TGTGCCAGCAGGACTCCGGGACAGGGTATAGGGTACGAGCAGTACTTC. As protein: CASRTPGQGIGYEQYF.

This clone was counted only a few times. The chain recombines TRBV4-1 with TRBJ1-2; unclear D gene. The ends were cut back, 2 bases at V and 13 bases at J, with 11 bases in the middle. CDR1 is MGHRA, CDR2 YSYEKL, per germline. The CDR3 is 11 residues long. This CDR3 reads CASSQLGGTTF. CDR3 sequence (DNA): TGCGCCAGCAGCCAATTAGGAGGAACCACCTTC.

This clone was seen once. CDR3 bases: TGCGCCAGCAGCTTGGGTGGTAAAGGGACAGATACGCAGTATTTT. This codes for CASSLGGKGTDTQYF. The V and J genes are TRBV5-1 and TRBJ2-3; no reliable D call. The CDR3 extends over 15 amino acids. Trimming left V 0 bases short and J 3 bases short, with 11 bases between. Germline V gene lookup returns CDR1 SGHRS and CDR2 YFSETQ. The variable domain in full, completed from reference TRBV5-1 and TRBJ2-3, reads KAGVTQTPRYLIKTRGQQVTLSCSPISGHRSVSWYQQTPGQGLQFLFEYFSETQRNKGNFPGRFSGRQFSNSRSEMNVSTLELGDSALYLCASSLGGKGTDTQYFGPGTRLTVL.

This chain links TRBV6-5 with TRBJ1-2; D remains ambiguous. Germline CDR1 reads MNHEY; CDR2 reads SVGAGI. The CDR3 loop spans 12 amino acids. Trimming took 1 base from V and 8 from J, leaving 8 bases between them. CDR3 in amino acids: CASSYWLGGYTF. The CDR3 coding sequence is TGTGCCAGCAGTTACTGGCTAGGGGGCTACACCTTC.

The rearrangement joins TRBV5-1 to TRBJ2-2; D remains ambiguous. Germline V gene lookup returns CDR1 SGHRS and CDR2 YFSETQ. Trimming cost V 0 bases and J 6 bases, with 6 bases left between them. The CDR3 loop spans 13 amino acids. The CDR3, as DNA: TGCGCCAGCAGCTTGGCCATCGCCGGGGAGCTGTTTTTT. It yields the protein CASSLAIAGELFF.

The chain couples TRBV5-8 to TRBJ2-1, with 7 bases that match TRBD2. Trimming cost V 1 base and J 10 bases; bases outside gene matches: 11. The germline gives CDR1 SGHTS, CDR2 YDEGEE. The CDR3 runs 15 residues. CDR3 bases: TGTGCCAGCAGCTTGCGGCGGGAGTTAATAAGGGAGCAGTTCTTC. Its protein is CASSLRRELIREQFF. The full variable domain, completed using reference TRBV5-8 and TRBJ2-1, is EAGVTQSPTHLIKTRGQQATLRCSPISGHTSVYWYQQALGLGLQFLLWYDEGEERNRGNFPPRFSGRQFPNYSSELNVNALELEDSALYLCASSLRRELIREQFFGPGTRLTVL.

V and J are TRBV19 and TRBJ2-3; no definite D call. Trimming took off 5 bases at V and 3 bases at J, with 6 bases between the two ends. Per germline, CDR1 LNHDA and CDR2 SQIVND (reference sequence). CDR3 length: 12 amino acids. The CDR3 spells CASSLATDTQYF. CDR3 sequence (DNA): TGTGCCAGTAGTTTAGCTACAGATACGCAGTATTTT.